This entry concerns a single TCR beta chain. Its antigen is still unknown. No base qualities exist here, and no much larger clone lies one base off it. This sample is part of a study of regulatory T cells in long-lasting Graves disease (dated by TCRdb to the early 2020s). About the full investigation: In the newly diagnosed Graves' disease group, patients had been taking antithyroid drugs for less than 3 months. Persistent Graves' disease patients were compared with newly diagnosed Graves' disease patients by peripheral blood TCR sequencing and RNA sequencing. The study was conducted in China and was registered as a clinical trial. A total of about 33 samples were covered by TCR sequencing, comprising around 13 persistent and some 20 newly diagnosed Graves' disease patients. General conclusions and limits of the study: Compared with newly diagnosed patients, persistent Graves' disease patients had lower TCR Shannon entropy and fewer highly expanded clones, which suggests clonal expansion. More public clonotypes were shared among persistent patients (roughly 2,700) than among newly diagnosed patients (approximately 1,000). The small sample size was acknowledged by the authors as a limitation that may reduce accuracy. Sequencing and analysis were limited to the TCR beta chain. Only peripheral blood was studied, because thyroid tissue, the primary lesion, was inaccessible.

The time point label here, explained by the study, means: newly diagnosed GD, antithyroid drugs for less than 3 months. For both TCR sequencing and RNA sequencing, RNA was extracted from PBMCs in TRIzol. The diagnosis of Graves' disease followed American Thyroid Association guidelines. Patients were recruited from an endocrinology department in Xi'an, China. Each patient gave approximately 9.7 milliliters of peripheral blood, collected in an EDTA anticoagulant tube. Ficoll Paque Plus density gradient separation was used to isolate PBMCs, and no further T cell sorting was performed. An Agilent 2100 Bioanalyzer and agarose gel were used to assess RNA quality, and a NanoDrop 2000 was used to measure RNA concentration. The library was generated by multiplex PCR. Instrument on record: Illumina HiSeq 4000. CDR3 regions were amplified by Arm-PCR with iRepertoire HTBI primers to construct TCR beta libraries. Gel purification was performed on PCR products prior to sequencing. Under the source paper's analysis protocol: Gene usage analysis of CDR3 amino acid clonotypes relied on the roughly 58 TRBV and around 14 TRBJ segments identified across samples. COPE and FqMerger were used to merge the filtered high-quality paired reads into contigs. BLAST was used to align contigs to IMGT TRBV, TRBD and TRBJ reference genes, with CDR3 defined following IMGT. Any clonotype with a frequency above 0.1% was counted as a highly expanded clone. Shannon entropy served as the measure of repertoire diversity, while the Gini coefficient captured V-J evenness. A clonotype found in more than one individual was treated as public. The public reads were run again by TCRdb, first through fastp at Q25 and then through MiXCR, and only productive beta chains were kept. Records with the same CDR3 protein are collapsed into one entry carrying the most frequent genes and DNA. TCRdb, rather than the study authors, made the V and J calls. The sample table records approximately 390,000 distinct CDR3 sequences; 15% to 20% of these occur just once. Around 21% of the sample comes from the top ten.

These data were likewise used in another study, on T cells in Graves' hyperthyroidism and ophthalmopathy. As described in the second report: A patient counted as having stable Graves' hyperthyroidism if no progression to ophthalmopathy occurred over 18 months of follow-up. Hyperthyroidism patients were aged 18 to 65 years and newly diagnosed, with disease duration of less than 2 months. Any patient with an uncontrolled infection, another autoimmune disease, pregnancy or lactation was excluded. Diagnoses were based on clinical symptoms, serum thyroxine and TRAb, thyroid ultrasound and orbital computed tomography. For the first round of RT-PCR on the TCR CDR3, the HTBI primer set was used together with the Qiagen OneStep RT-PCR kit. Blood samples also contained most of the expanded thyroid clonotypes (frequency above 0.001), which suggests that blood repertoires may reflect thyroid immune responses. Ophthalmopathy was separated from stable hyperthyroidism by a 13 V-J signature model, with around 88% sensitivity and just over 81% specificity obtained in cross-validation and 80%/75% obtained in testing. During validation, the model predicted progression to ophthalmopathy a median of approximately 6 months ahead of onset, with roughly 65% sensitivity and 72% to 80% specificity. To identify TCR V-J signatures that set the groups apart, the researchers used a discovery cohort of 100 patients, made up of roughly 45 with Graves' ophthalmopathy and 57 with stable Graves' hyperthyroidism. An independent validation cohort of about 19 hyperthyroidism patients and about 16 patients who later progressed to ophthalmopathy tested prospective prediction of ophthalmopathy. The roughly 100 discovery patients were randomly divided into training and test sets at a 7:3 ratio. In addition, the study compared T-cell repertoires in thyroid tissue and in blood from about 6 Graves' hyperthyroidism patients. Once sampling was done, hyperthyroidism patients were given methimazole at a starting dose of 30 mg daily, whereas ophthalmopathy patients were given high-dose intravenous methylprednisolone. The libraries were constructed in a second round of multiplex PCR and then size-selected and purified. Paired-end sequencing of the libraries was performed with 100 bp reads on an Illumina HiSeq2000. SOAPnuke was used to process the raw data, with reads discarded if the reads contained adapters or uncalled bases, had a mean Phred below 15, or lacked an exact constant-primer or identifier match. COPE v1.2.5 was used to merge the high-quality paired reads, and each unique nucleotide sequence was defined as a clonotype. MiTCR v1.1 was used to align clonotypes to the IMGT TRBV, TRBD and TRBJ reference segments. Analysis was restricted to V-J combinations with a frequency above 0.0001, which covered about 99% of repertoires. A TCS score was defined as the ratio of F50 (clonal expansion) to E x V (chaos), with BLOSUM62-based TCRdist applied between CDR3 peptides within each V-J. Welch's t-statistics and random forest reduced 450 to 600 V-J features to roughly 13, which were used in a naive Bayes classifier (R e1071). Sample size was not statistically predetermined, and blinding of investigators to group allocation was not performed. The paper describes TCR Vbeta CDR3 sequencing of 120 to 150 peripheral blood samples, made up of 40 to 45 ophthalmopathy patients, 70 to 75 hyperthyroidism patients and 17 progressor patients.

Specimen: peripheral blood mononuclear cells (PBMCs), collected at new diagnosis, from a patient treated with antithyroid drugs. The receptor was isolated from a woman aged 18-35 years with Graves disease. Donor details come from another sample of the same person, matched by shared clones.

The nucleotides are TGTGCCAGCAGGTCCTACCTAGCGGGAAAAACCGGGGAGCTGTTTTTT. This translates into CASRSYLAGKTGELFF. This receptor chain uses TRBV6-1 and TRBJ2-2; 9 of the junction bases match TRBD2. Sequences MNHNS (CDR1) and SASEGT (CDR2) are obtained from the germline V gene. V is pruned by 6 bases and J by 5 bases, leaving 10 bases of the junction without a gene match. CDR3 length: 16 amino acids, cysteine to phenylalanine. Only the CDR3 part of the read is kept: 48 bases, read in frame from the first base.